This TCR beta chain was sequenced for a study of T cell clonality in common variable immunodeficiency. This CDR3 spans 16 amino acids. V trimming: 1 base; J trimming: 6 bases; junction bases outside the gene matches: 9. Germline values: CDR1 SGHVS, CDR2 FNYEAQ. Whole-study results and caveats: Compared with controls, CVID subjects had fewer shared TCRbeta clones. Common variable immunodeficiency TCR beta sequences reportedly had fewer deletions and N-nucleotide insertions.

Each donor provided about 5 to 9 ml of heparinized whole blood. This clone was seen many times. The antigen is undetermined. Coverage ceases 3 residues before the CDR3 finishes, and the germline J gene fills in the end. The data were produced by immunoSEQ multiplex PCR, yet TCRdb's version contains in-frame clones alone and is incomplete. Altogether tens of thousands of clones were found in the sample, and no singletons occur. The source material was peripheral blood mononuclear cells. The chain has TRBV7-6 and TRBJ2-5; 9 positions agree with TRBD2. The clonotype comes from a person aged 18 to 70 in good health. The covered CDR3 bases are TGTGCCAGCAGCTTAGTGGCGGGGGGGCCAGGAAAGACC. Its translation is CASSLVAGGPGKT. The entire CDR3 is CASSLVAGGPGKTQYF.